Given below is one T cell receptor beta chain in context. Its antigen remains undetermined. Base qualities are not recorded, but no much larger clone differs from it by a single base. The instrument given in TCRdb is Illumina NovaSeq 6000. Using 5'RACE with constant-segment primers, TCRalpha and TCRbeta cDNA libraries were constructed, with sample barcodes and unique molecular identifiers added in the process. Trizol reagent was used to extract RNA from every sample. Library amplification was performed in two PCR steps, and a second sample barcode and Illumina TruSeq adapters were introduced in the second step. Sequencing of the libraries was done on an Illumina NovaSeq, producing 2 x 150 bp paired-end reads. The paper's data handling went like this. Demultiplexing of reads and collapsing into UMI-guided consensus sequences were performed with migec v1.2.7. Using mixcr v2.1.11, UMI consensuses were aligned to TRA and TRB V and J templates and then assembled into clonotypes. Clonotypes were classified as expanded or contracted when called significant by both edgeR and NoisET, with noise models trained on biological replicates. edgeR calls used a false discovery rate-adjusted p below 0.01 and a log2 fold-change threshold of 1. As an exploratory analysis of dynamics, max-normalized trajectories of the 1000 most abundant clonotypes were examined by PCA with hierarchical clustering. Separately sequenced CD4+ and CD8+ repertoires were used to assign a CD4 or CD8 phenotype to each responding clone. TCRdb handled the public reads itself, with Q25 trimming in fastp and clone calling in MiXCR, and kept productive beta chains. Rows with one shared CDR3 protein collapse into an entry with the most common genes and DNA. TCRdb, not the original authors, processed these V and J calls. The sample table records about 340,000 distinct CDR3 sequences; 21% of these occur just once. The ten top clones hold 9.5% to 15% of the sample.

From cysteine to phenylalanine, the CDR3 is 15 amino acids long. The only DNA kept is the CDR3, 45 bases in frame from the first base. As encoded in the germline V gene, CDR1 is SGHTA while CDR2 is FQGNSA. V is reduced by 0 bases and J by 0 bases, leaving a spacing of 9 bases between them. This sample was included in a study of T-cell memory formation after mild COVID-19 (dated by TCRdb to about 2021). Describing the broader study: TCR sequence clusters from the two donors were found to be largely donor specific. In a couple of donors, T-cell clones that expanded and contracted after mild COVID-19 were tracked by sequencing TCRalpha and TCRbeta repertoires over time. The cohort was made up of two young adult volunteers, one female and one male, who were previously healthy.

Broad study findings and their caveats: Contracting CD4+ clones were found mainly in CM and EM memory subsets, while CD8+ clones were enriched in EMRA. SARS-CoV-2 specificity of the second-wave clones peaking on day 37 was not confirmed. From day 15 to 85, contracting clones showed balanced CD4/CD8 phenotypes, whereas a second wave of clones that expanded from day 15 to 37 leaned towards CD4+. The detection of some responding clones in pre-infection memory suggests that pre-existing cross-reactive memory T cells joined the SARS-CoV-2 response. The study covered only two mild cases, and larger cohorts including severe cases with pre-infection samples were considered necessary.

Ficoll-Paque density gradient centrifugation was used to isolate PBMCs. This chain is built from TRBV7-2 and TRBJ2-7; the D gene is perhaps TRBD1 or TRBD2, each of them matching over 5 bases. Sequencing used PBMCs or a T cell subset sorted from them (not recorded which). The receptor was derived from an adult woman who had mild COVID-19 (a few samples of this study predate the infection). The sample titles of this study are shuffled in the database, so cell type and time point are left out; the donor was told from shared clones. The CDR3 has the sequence CASSLAGPLSYEQYF. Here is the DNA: TGTGCCAGCAGCTTAGCGGGACCGCTCTCCTACGAGCAGTACTTC.